Listed here are 15 T cell receptor beta chains from one sample, sequenced in a study of response to subunit inactivated influenza vaccine. A single record per CDR3 protein comes from TCRdb applying MiXCR to the RT-PCR reads. Among 530,000 or so distinct CDR3 sequences listed, over 25% were seen once. The sequences come from CD4+ T cells sorted from PBMCs, collected about 5 days after vaccination. The receptors here all came from a man aged 45 to 65 who received an inactivated influenza vaccine.

Of note for this clonotype: This clone may be a read error of a much larger clone one base away. The gene calls are TRBV20-1 and TRBJ2-5; TRBD1 is a possible D gene (5 bases). The CDR3 loop spans 13 amino acids. Germline V CDR1 and CDR2: DFQATT, SNEGSKA (reference sequence). This chain's CDR3 is CSASPRVLKTQHF. The CDR3 nucleotides read TGCAGTGCTAGTCCCAGGGTTTTGAAGACCCAGCACTTC.

This chain uses TRBV5-1 with TRBJ1-1; D unclear. Trimming shortened V by 4 bases and J by 1 base, and 11 bases separated the two germline ends. Looked up from germline, CDR1 is SGHRS and CDR2 is YFSETQ. CDR3 length: 14 residues. The CDR3 DNA reads TGCGCCAGCAGCAGTTTTGGAGAGAACACTGAAGCTTTCTTT. Amino acids: CASSSFGENTEAFF.

The J gene is TRBJ2-7, the V gene TRBV27, with D perhaps given as TRBD1 or TRBD2 (5 bases each). Germline V gives CDR1 MNHEY, CDR2 SMNVEV (reference sequence). The CDR3 contains 13 residues. The V gene lost 6 bases and the J gene lost 3 bases, with 12 bases spanning the gap. The CDR3 DNA follows: TGTGCCAGCAGAGGGGACGGATACTACGAGCAGTACTTC. This sequence encodes CASRGDGYYEQYF.

This clonotype showed up just a few times. V is TRBV20-1 and J is TRBJ2-3, with TRBD2 as a possible D gene (5 bases). Trimming took 3 bases from V and 6 from J, leaving 10 bases between them. Germline V lookup: CDR1 DFQATT, CDR2 SNEGSKA (reference sequence). The CDR3 covers 12 residues. CDR3 DNA: TGCAGTGCTAGTCCGGACTCGGATACGCAGTATTTT. It translates to CSASPDSDTQYF.

This clonotype occurred many times. This chain links TRBV7-2 with TRBJ2-2; D possibly corresponds to TRBD1 (5 bases). V was shortened by 11 bases and J by 1 base, with 17 bases between the two germline ends. Germline V gene sequence: CDR1 SGHTA, CDR2 FQGNSA. The CDR3 contains 15 residues. CDR3 loop: CAFSPGLMNTGELFF. The CDR3 region has the DNA TGTGCCTTTTCCCCAGGGCTGATGAACACCGGGGAGCTGTTTTTT.

This clonotype was seen ten or more times. The chain joins TRBV5-1 to TRBJ2-1; D is undetermined. CDR3 length equals 13 residues. From germline, CDR1 is SGHRS and CDR2 YFSETQ. Trimming took off 0 bases at V and 4 bases at J, with 5 bases between the two ends. The CDR3 is CASSLDYYNEQFF. DNA for the CDR3: TGCGCCAGCAGCTTGGACTATTACAATGAGCAGTTCTTC. Filled out from reference TRBV5-1 and TRBJ2-1, the complete variable domain reads KAGVTQTPRYLIKTRGQQVTLSCSPISGHRSVSWYQQTPGQGLQFLFEYFSETQRNKGNFPGRFSGRQFSNSRSEMNVSTLELGDSALYLCASSLDYYNEQFFGPGTRLTVL.

This clonotype occurred a few times. The chain has TRBV12-3 or TRBV12-4 and TRBJ1-3, with D possibly being TRBD1 (5 bases). The CDR3 covers 14 residues. Trimming pared 11 bases from V and 7 bases from J, leaving 21 bases between. CDR3 in amino acids: CAASDEVRGNTIYF. For the CDR3, the DNA is TGTGCCGCCTCCGACGAAGTACGGGGGAACACCATATATTTT.

This chain connects TRBV20-1 to TRBJ2-5, with D perhaps matching TRBD2 (7 bases). The ends were cut back, 7 bases at V and 0 bases at J, with 15 bases in the middle. This CDR3 spans 14 amino acids. Germline lookup yields CDR1 DFQATT and CDR2 SNEGSKA (reference sequence). The CDR3 DNA reads TGCAGTGTCAACGAGGGGGGGTACCAAGAGACCCAGTACTTC. This translates into CSVNEGGYQETQYF.

At least ten counts were recorded for this clonotype. The V call is TRBV5-1, the J call TRBJ1-6; unclear D gene. The germline CDR1 and CDR2 sequences are SGHRS and YFSETQ. V shed 4 bases and J shed 11 bases, with 16 bases lying between them. The CDR3 totals 14 residues. The DNA of the CDR3 is TGCGCCAGCAGCCTCGGGTCCCTAGGAACACCCCTCCACTTT. Its protein product is CASSLGSLGTPLHF.

CDR3: CSVTRQGGQTQYF. The CDR3 coding sequence is TGCAGCGTTACAAGACAGGGAGGACAGACCCAGTACTTC. The V gene is TRBV29-1, the J gene TRBJ2-5; D is perhaps TRBD1 (7 bases). The CDR3 covers 13 residues. Between the trimmed V and J ends, which lost 5 bases and 6 bases, there was a span of 16 bases. CDR1 is SQVTM, CDR2 ANQGSEA, per germline. The entire variable domain, with the rest obtained from reference TRBV29-1 and TRBJ2-5, is as follows: SAVISQKPSRDICQRGTSLTIQCQVDSQVTMMFWYRQQPGQSLTLIATANQGSEATYESGFVIDKFPISRPNLTFSTLTVSNMSPEDSSIYLCSVTRQGGQTQYFGPGTRLLVL.

The chain employs TRBV9 and TRBJ1-2; D not resolved. V dropped 3 bases and J dropped 2 bases, with 5 bases sitting between them. The CDR3 has 12 residues. The germline gives CDR1 SGDLS, CDR2 YYNGEE. CDR3 nucleotides: TGTGCCAGCAGCGACACCAACTATGGCTACACCTTC. This sequence encodes CASSDTNYGYTF. Filled out from reference TRBV9 and TRBJ1-2, the complete variable domain reads DSGVTQTPKHLITATGQRVTLRCSPRSGDLSVYWYQQSLDQGLQFLIQYYNGEERAKGNILERFSAQQFPDLHSELNLSSLELGDSALYFCASSDTNYGYTFGSGTRLTVV.

This clonotype was recorded many times. This chain connects TRBV5-1 to TRBJ1-1, with D tentatively TRBD1 (5 bases). The V and J ends lost 5 bases and 1 base respectively, with 15 bases between them. The CDR3 loop spans 15 amino acids. CDR1 and CDR2 from the germline V gene are SGHRS and YFSETQ. CDR3 nucleotide sequence: TGCGCCAGCAGACATACCGGGACCCAGAACACTGAAGCTTTCTTT. The encoded protein is CASRHTGTQNTEAFF.

This clonotype was seen a few times. V usage is TRBV11-2 and J usage is TRBJ2-1, with D possibly called TRBD1 or TRBD2 (5 bases each). The CDR3 totals 16 residues. In germline, CDR1 is SGHAT, CDR2 FQNNGV. Trimming took 6 bases from V and 3 from J, leaving 18 bases between them. CDR3 DNA: TGTGCCAGCAGTCCACCGAGGGGCGCTCACTACAATGAGCAGTTCTTC. This translates into CASSPPRGAHYNEQFF.

Remarks on this clonotype: The junction departs from germline at one end; a sequencing error may be responsible. The chain has TRBV4-1 and TRBJ2-3, with D tentatively TRBD1 (6 bases). The length of the CDR3 is 15 residues. Per the germline V gene, CDR1 is MGHRA and CDR2 is YSYEKL. In DNA form, the CDR3 reads TGCGCCAGCAACCAAGATTTCAGTATGAGGGGGACGCAGTATTTT. Protein product: CASNQDFSMRGTQYF.

This clonotype was recorded a few times. The V gene is TRBV15, the J gene TRBJ2-2; 7 bases fit TRBD1. Germline V gene lookup returns CDR1 LNHNV and CDR2 YYDKDF (reference sequence). Germline trimming cut 0 bases from V and 6 bases from J; bases unmatched to any gene: 1. The CDR3 length is 14 residues. The CDR3 sequence: CATSREDRAGELFF. The CDR3 DNA reads TGTGCCACCAGCAGAGAAGACAGGGCCGGGGAGCTGTTTTTT. Full variable domain (remainder filled in from reference TRBV15 and TRBJ2-2): DAMVIQNPRYQVTQFGKPVTLSCSQTLNHNVMYWYQQKSSQAPKLLFHYYDKDFNNEADTPDNFQSRRPNTSFCFLDIRSPGLGDTAMYLCATSREDRAGELFFGEGSRLTVL.